The 20 T cell receptor beta chains below were found in one sample sequenced in a study of CD8+CD57+ T cells in acquired aplastic anemia. The TCR beta profiling, which covered VDJ combination and CDR3 sequence, was carried out using genomic DNA as the template. Each CDR3 protein gets one entry after TCRdb re-called the reads with MiXCR. The sample carries fewer than 250,000 distinct CDR3 sequences, around half recorded once. Sequenced: sorted CD4+, CD8+, or CD8+CD57+ T cells (not recorded which) from PBMCs. These receptors were obtained from a human donor in good health, serving as a control.

This clonotype was found many times. The gene calls are TRBV4-2 and TRBJ1-1; 8 bases are a match to TRBD1. V trimming: 1 base; J trimming: 1 base; junction bases outside the gene matches: 11. The germline CDR1 and CDR2 sequences are LGHNA and YNFKEQ. CDR3 length equals 18 residues. CDR3 protein: CASSQVKGGTGRNTEAFF. In nucleotides, the CDR3 is TGTGCCAGCAGCCAAGTAAAAGGGGGGACAGGACGGAACACTGAAGCTTTCTTT.

The chain employs TRBV19 and TRBJ2-5; D could derive from TRBD1 or TRBD2 (7 bases each). Trimming stripped 6 bases from V and 5 bases from J, with 16 bases between. Germline CDR1 reads LNHDA; CDR2 reads SQIVND (reference sequence). CDR3 length equals 14 residues. In nucleotides, the CDR3 is TGTGCCAGTAGGGCAGGGGGGGGGGCGGAGACCCAGTACTTC. It encodes CASRAGGGAETQYF.

A few counts support this clonotype. J is TRBJ1-3 and V is TRBV6-2 or TRBV6-3; D is perhaps TRBD1 (5 bases). Germline V lookup: CDR1 MNHEY, CDR2 SVGEGT. This CDR3 is built from 17 residues. V lost 2 bases and J lost 1, with 15 bases in between. CDR3 in DNA: TGTGCCAGCAGTTACGAACCAGGGAGAGCTTCTGGAAACACCATATATTTT. Amino acid sequence: CASSYEPGRASGNTIYF.

This clonotype was counted ten times or more. The V and J genes are TRBV5-4 and TRBJ2-1; D uncertain. V lost 0 bases, J lost 4 bases, and 11 bases lay in between. Germline CDR1 and CDR2: SGHNT and YYREEE (reference sequence). This CDR3 comprises 15 residues. The CDR3 sequence is CASSLGVGGYNEQFF. CDR3 DNA: TGTGCCAGCAGCTTGGGAGTTGGCGGATACAATGAGCAGTTCTTC. The whole variable domain, filled in from reference TRBV5-4 and TRBJ2-1, reads ETGVTQSPTHLIKTRGQQVTLRCSSQSGHNTVSWYQQALGQGPQFIFQYYREEENGRGNFPPRFSGLQFPNYSSELNVNALELDDSALYLCASSLGVGGYNEQFFGPGTRLTVL.

This rearrangement joins TRBV19 to TRBJ2-1; 7 bases are a match to TRBD1. The V and J ends lost 4 bases and 2 bases, in that order; junction bases with no gene match: 8. The CDR3 contains 16 residues. CDR1 is LNHDA and CDR2 is SQIVND in the germline V gene (reference sequence). The CDR3 DNA reads TGTGCCAGTAGTACCGACAGGGAAGGCACCTACAATGAGCAGTTCTTC. Translated: CASSTDREGTYNEQFF.

The V gene is TRBV2, the J gene TRBJ2-7; 10 nucleotides line up with TRBD2. Germline V gives CDR1 SNHLY, CDR2 FYNNEI. The CDR3 consists of 13 residues. V gave up 3 bases and J gave up 7 bases; unmatched junction bases: 3. The CDR3 loop reads CASSEASGGEQYF. DNA for the CDR3: TGTGCCAGCAGTGAGGCTAGCGGGGGAGAGCAGTACTTC.

The J gene is TRBJ1-2, the V gene TRBV20-1; D ambiguous. CDR1 is DFQATT, CDR2 SNEGSKA, per germline (reference sequence). The V and J ends lost 0 bases and 5 bases respectively, with 10 bases between them. This CDR3 is 13 amino acids long. Written as DNA, the CDR3 is TGCAGTGCTAGAGATGGGCAGCCATATGGCTACACCTTC. It codes for CSARDGQPYGYTF.

V is TRBV7-9 and J is TRBJ1-3; D unclear. Looked up from germline, CDR1 is SEHNR and CDR2 is FQNEAQ (reference sequence). The CDR3 is made up of 14 amino acids. V was trimmed by 4 bases and J by 8 bases, leaving 15 bases between them. This chain's CDR3 is CASSSRAGVDTIYF. CDR3 coding DNA: TGTGCCAGCAGCTCCCGCGCTGGGGTTGACACCATATATTTT.

This sequence joins TRBV19 and TRBJ2-7; maybe TRBD2 (5 bases). The germline CDR1 and CDR2 sequences are LNHDA and SQIVND (reference sequence). The CDR3 length is 15 residues. Trimming took off 1 base at V and 2 bases at J, with 12 bases between the two ends. The CDR3 region has the DNA TGTGCCAGTAGTATAGGTGTGGGGAGAGCCTACGAGCAGTACTTC. It specifies CASSIGVGRAYEQYF.

The J gene is TRBJ2-5, the V gene TRBV19; tentatively, D is TRBD1 or TRBD2 (5 bases each). V lost 7 bases to trimming and J lost 5 bases, with 23 bases between them. The CDR3 covers 16 residues. Germline CDR1 is LNHDA and CDR2 is SQIVND (reference sequence). DNA for the CDR3: TGTGCCAGTACCCCCGGGACGGCGAACACCGGGGAGACCCAGTACTTC. Translation: CASTPGTANTGETQYF.

The rearrangement joins TRBV10-3 to TRBJ2-5; TRBD2 matches at 12 bases. Trimming cost V 2 bases and J 3 bases; bases outside gene matches: 10. Germline lookup yields CDR1 ENHRY and CDR2 SYGVKD. The CDR3 contains 18 residues. CDR3 sequence reads: CAISELSGLAGNKETQYF. CDR3 sequence (DNA): TGTGCCATCAGTGAGCTCTCGGGACTAGCGGGCAACAAAGAGACCCAGTACTTC.

This clonotype has more than one count but fewer than ten. The rearrangement joins TRBV28 to TRBJ1-5, with D perhaps matching TRBD1 (5 bases). The V and J ends lost 6 bases and 7 bases respectively, with 22 bases between them. This CDR3 comprises 16 residues. The germline V gene has CDR1 MDHEN and CDR2 SYDVKM. The CDR3 DNA sequence: TGTGCCAGCAGATCCCTTTGGGGGGGGAGGATCCAGCCCCAGCATTTT. Its translation: CASRSLWGGRIQPQHF.

This clonotype has at least ten counts. The chain recombines TRBV28 with TRBJ1-4; D remains ambiguous. The CDR3 has 15 residues. V was cut by 7 bases and J by 0 bases, with 12 bases left in between. The germline V gene has CDR1 MDHEN and CDR2 SYDVKM. The CDR3 nucleotides are TGTGCCAGCATCGGAGGGTCTGCAACTAATGAAAAACTGTTTTTT. Residues: CASIGGSATNEKLFF.

Note on this clonotype: With a much larger clone just one base away, this may be a read error. The chain's CDR3 is CASSRERQGSLVGYAF. The DNA for the CDR3 is TGTGCCAGCAGTCGAGAGCGACAGGGATCTCTCGTAGGCTACGCCTTC. J is TRBJ1-2 and V is TRBV6-5; 7 bases line up with TRBD1. The CDR3 loop spans 16 amino acids. The germline gives CDR1 MNHEY, CDR2 SVGAGI.

This clonotype has a count of ten or more. In DNA form, the CDR3 reads TGTGCCAGCAGCCCACCAGGGGTCTATGGCTACACCTTC. This sequence encodes CASSPPGVYGYTF. V gene TRBV7-9 combines with J gene TRBJ1-2, with a possible D match to TRBD1 (6 bases). Per the germline V gene, CDR1 is SEHNR and CDR2 is FQNEAQ (reference sequence). Trimming left V 5 bases short and J 4 bases short, with 11 bases between. The CDR3 spans 13 residues. The full variable domain, its missing parts supplied by reference TRBV7-9 and TRBJ1-2, is DTGVSQNPRHKITKRGQNVTFRCDPISEHNRLYWYRQTLGQGPEFLTYFQNEAQLEKSRLLSDRFSAERPKGSFSTLEIQRTEQGDSAMYLCASSPPGVYGYTFGSGTRLTVV.

The chain combines TRBV19 with TRBJ1-1, with TRBD1 matching 9 bases. CDR3 size: 16 residues. Germline V gene sequence: CDR1 LNHDA, CDR2 SQIVND (reference sequence). Trimming at V came to 3 bases and at J to 4 bases, leaving 9 bases not matched to a gene. The CDR3 here is CASSIGTGIEGTEAFF. The CDR3 nucleotides are TGTGCCAGTAGTATCGGGACAGGGATTGAGGGCACTGAAGCTTTCTTT.

This clonotype was found a few times. The gene calls are TRBV5-6 and TRBJ2-3; D uncertain. CDR1 SGHDT and CDR2 YYEEEE come from the germline V gene. The CDR3 has 15 amino acids. The germline V and J ends were trimmed by 0 bases and 2 bases, with 10 bases remaining between them. CDR3 region: CASSLGLTPTDTQYF. In DNA, the CDR3 is TGTGCCAGCAGCTTGGGGCTAACCCCCACAGATACGCAGTATTTT.

V usage is TRBV4-1 and J usage is TRBJ2-7, with D possibly TRBD2 on 6 matching bases. This CDR3 contains 13 residues. CDR1 and CDR2 (germline): MGHRA, YSYEKL. V was trimmed by 0 bases and J by 6 bases, leaving 9 bases between them. The CDR3 protein is CASSQEAGSEQYV. The CDR3, as DNA: TGCGCCAGCAGCCAAGAGGCGGGGTCCGAGCAGTACGTC.

The chain combines TRBV5-1 with TRBJ1-5; possible D gene TRBD1, 6 bases. CDR3 size: 15 residues. The germline V gene has CDR1 SGHRS and CDR2 YFSETQ. Between the trimmed V and J ends, which lost 1 base and 11 bases, there was a span of 19 bases. The CDR3 region has the DNA TGCGCCAGCAGCTTGACAGGGTATATCCAAGAGACCCAGCATTTT. This encodes CASSLTGYIQETQHF.

CDR3 coding DNA: TGTGCCACCAGCAAATCGTACACCGGGGAGCTGTTTTTT. Its protein product is CATSKSYTGELFF. The chain couples TRBV15 to TRBJ2-2; no clear D. V was clipped by 4 bases and J by 3 bases, with 6 bases between them. This CDR3 is built from 13 residues. In germline, CDR1 is LNHNV, CDR2 YYDKDF (reference sequence). The full variable domain, its missing parts supplied by reference TRBV15 and TRBJ2-2, is DAMVIQNPRYQVTQFGKPVTLSCSQTLNHNVMYWYQQKSSQAPKLLFHYYDKDFNNEADTPDNFQSRRPNTSFCFLDIRSPGLGDTAMYLCATSKSYTGELFFGEGSRLTVL.